Listed here is a single T cell receptor (beta chain). The antigen remains undetermined. Using immunoSEQ multiplex PCR, the repertoire was profiled, and TCRdb retains in-frame clones only, with some absent. The table lists about 61,000 clones, around 86% of them singletons. This record belongs to a study of OX40 agonist ivuxolimab in advanced cancers. Study context: Participants averaged approximately 65 years of age (range about 23 to 80) and were 82.7% male. Partial responses were seen in three patients, one with hepatocellular carcinoma and two with cutaneous melanoma. General study results and limits: Antigen specificity of clonally expanded peripheral T cells was not established.

CDR1 SGHRS and CDR2 YFSETQ come from the germline V gene. CDR3 length: 15 residues. Trimming removed 0 bases from V and 7 bases from J, with 11 bases in between. The TCR comes from an adult with an advanced solid tumor such as melanoma, head and neck, liver or kidney cancer. The source was CD4+ or CD8+ T cells sorted from blood, collected in a trial of the OX40 agonist ivuxolimab. V is TRBV5-1 and J is TRBJ1-6; possibly TRBD1 for D (6 bases). CDR3 loop: CASSLDYQGNSPLHF. The DNA for the CDR3 is TGCGCCAGCAGCTTGGACTACCAGGGGAATTCACCCCTCCACTTT.